This TCR beta chain came from a study of T cell responses to AZD1222 COVID-19 vaccine. General study results and limits: Researchers took repertoire samples only after the peak T cell response had come. Possibly, clonal diversity was underestimated; donors were largely white British and included more females. Baseline serology detected seropositivity in only a handful of AZD1222 recipients. Per reports, nearly half of all spike-specific TCRs target regions that are unmutated in variants.

In the case of this clone: Its antigen is as yet unknown.

CDR1 and CDR2 from the germline V gene are SGHTS and YDEGEE. V dropped 5 bases and J dropped 3 bases, with 3 bases sitting between them. This CDR3 is 12 amino acids long. Clones were read by immunoSEQ multiplex PCR, and TCRdb kept only the in-frame ones, dropping some. The data show more than 85,000 clones, about nine tenths seen once. The receptor was derived from an adult in good health. The rearrangement uses TRBV5-8 and TRBJ1-6, with D uncertain. The sample in question was peripheral blood, obtained on day 0 of AZD1222 vaccination. This chain's CDR3 is CASRGYNSPLHF. CDR3 DNA: TGTGCCAGCAGGGGCTATAATTCACCCCTCCACTTT.